This T cell receptor beta chain was sequenced during a study of T cell changes during pregnancy in multiple sclerosis. Germline V CDR1 and CDR2: SGHRS, YFSETQ. The germline V and J ends were trimmed by 4 bases and 0 bases, with 11 bases remaining between them. CDR3 length equals 15 residues. Generated by immunoSEQ multiplex PCR, the TCRdb table keeps only in-frame clones and is missing some. The sample contains 70,000 or so clones, around 90% of which appear only once. This clonotype originated in a female donor with multiple sclerosis, enrolled in a pregnancy study. The genes are TRBV5-1 and TRBJ1-5, with D unclear. The specimen comprised CD4+ T cells from peripheral blood mononuclear cells, sampled after pregnancy. The CDR3 region is CASSPNDYSNQPQHF. The DNA for the CDR3 is TGCGCCAGCAGCCCGAATGACTATAGCAATCAGCCCCAGCATTTT. The full variable domain, completed using reference TRBV5-1 and TRBJ1-5, is KAGVTQTPRYLIKTRGQQVTLSCSPISGHRSVSWYQQTPGQGLQFLFEYFSETQRNKGNFPGRFSGRQFSNSRSEMNVSTLELGDSALYLCASSPNDYSNQPQHFGDGTRLSIL.